The present TCR beta chain was sequenced within a study of blood T cell repertoires in COVID-19. Across the whole study: Researchers got acute and convalescent COVID-19 samples from the United States, Italy and Spain. T cells, B-cell-depleted T cells, or PBMCs supplied cDNA or gDNA.

The authors' processing: Amplification from reference gene primers served as the basis for estimated nucleated cell counts. The data were produced by immunoSEQ multiplex PCR, yet TCRdb's version contains in-frame clones alone and is incomplete. Clone size and the V and J calls come from that table; the DNA yielded D and trimming. The sample holds about 220,000 clones, around 81% seen once. CDR1 is SGHNT and CDR2 is YYREEE in the germline V gene (reference sequence). CDR3 length: 18 residues. V was shortened by 0 bases and J by 0 bases, with 16 bases between the two germline ends. The chain couples TRBV5-4 to TRBJ2-1; the D is unclear. This TCR derives from a woman aged 55 to 70 with acute or convalescent COVID-19. The sequencing sample was made of peripheral blood. This CDR3 is CASSLESMSASSYNEQFF. The DNA for the CDR3 is TGTGCCAGCAGCTTGGAATCTATGTCCGCGAGCTCCTACAATGAGCAGTTCTTC. The variable domain in full, completed from reference TRBV5-4 and TRBJ2-1, reads ETGVTQSPTHLIKTRGQQVTLRCSSQSGHNTVSWYQQALGQGPQFIFQYYREEENGRGNFPPRFSGLQFPNYSSELNVNALELDDSALYLCASSLESMSASSYNEQFFGPGTRLTVL.